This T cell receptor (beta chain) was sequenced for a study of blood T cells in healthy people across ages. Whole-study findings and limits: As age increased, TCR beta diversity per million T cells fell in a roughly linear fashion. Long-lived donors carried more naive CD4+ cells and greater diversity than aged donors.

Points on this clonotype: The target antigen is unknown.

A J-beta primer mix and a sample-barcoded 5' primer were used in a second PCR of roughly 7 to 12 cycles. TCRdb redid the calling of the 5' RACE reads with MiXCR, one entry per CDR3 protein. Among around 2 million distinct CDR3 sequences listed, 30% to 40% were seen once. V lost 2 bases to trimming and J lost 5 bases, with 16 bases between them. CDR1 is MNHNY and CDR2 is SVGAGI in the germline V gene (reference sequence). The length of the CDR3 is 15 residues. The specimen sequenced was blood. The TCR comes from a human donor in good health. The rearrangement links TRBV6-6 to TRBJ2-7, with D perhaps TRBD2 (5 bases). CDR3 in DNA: TGTGCCAGCAGTTACCCGACACCAACGGGGAACGAGCAGTACTTC. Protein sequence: CASSYPTPTGNEQYF.